The 29 T cell receptor beta chains presented below share a single source sample, sequenced in a study of blood T cells in healthy people across ages. For the second PCR, which ran for 7 to 11 cycles, a sample-barcoded 5' primer and a J-beta primer mix were used. TCRdb re-derived calls from the 5' RACE reads in MiXCR, one entry per CDR3 protein. The table shows about 1 million distinct CDR3 sequences, with less than 50% occurring only once. The sequenced sample was blood. All receptors derive from a woman aged 55-69 years in good health.

This chain links TRBV10-3 with TRBJ2-1; D remains unclear. Trimming cost V 4 bases and J 5 bases, with 9 bases left between them. The CDR3 runs 13 residues. Germline V gene lookup returns CDR1 ENHRY and CDR2 SYGVKD. The CDR3 DNA reads TGTGCCATCAGTGCCCGGACCGACAATGAGCAGTTCTTC. Its protein product is CAISARTDNEQFF.

V usage is TRBV20-1 and J usage is TRBJ2-1, with 9 bases fitting TRBD2. This CDR3 has 16 amino acids. Germline trimming cut 2 bases from V and 0 bases from J; bases unmatched to any gene: 5. Germline V gene lookup returns CDR1 DFQATT and CDR2 SNEGSKA (reference sequence). In DNA, the CDR3 is TGCAGTGCTAGAAAAGGTAGCGGGAGCTCCTACAATGAGCAGTTCTTC. It yields the protein CSARKGSGSSYNEQFF.

As to this clonotype: A much larger clone differs by one base, so this may be a read error. V usage is TRBV20-1 and J usage is TRBJ2-7; D gene uncertain. Deletions cut 7 bases from V and 5 bases from J, with 15 bases between. The germline CDR1 and CDR2 sequences are DFQATT and SNEGSKA (reference sequence). CDR3 size: 12 residues. CDR3 in amino acids: CSVSELSHEQYF. CDR3 coding DNA: TGCAGTGTCTCCGAGCTGTCCCACGAGCAGTACTTC.

This clonotype came up a few times. This chain uses TRBV7-3 with TRBJ2-1; TRBD2 is a possible D gene (6 bases). Looked up from germline, CDR1 is SGHTA and CDR2 is FQGTGA. V lost 5 bases and J lost 8, with 22 bases in between. This CDR3 is built from 16 residues. The CDR3 sequence: CASSLSGSGGRDEQFF. The CDR3 DNA reads TGTGCCAGCAGCCTCTCAGGTAGCGGCGGTCGGGATGAGCAGTTCTTC. Based on the CDR3 plus reference TRBV7-3 and TRBJ2-1, the full variable domain is GAGVSQTPSNKVTEKGKYVELRCDPISGHTALYWYRQSLGQGPEFLIYFQGTGAADDSGLPNDRFFAVRPEGSVSTLKIQRTERGDSAVYLCASSLSGSGGRDEQFFGPGTRLTVL.

CDR3 sequence reads: CASDRDGSNTEAFF. The CDR3 nucleotides read TGTGCCAGTGACCGAGACGGGTCGAACACTGAAGCTTTCTTT. The V call is TRBV12-3 or TRBV12-4, the J call TRBJ1-1; D is unclear. With 9 bases removed from V and 1 base from J, the gap between germline ends came to 15 bases. The CDR3 loop spans 14 amino acids.

Comment on this clonotype: A clone one base away is much larger, so this may be a read error. V gene TRBV10-3 combines with J gene TRBJ2-7; 10 bases line up with TRBD2. CDR1 ENHRY and CDR2 SYGVKD come from the germline V gene. CDR3 length equals 14 residues. The CDR3 DNA follows: TGTACCATCAGCAGGACTAGCGGAAACTACGAGCAGTACTTC. This translates into CTISRTSGNYEQYF.

The V call is TRBV6-6, the J call TRBJ2-1; D unresolved. V lost 0 bases to trimming and J lost 9 bases, with 9 bases between them. Germline V CDR1 and CDR2: MNHNY, SVGAGI (reference sequence). This CDR3 has 13 amino acids. The CDR3 spells CASSYSIYAEQFF. The CDR3 bases are TGTGCCAGCAGTTACTCGATTTATGCTGAGCAGTTCTTC.

The table lists this clonotype with many counts. J is TRBJ2-7 and V is TRBV12-3 or TRBV12-4, with D possibly TRBD2 on 6 matching bases. The CDR3 is 13 residues long. The ends were cut back, 3 bases at V and 4 bases at J, with 10 bases in the middle. This CDR3 is CASSFGRGYEQYF. Written as DNA, the CDR3 is TGTGCCAGCAGTTTTGGCCGGGGGTACGAGCAGTACTTC.

This clonotype was counted only a few times. The CDR3 DNA reads TGTGCCACCAGTGATCCGGGACTCACTTACGAGCAGTACTTC. Amino acids: CATSDPGLTYEQYF. The rearrangement uses TRBV24-1 and TRBJ2-7; possible D gene TRBD2, 6 bases. This CDR3 is 14 amino acids long. From germline, CDR1 is KGHDR and CDR2 SFDVKD. Trimming left V 3 bases short and J 4 bases short, with 12 bases between.

This clonotype turned up a few times. A much larger clone sits a single nucleotide away, making a read error possible. This rearrangement joins TRBV11-2 to TRBJ2-1; no definite D call. The CDR3 totals 11 residues. Germline V gene data show CDR1 as SGHAT and CDR2 as FQNNGV. V was shortened by 6 bases and J by 4 bases, with 4 bases between the two germline ends. The CDR3 here is CASREYNEQFF. As DNA, the CDR3 is TGTGCCAGCAGGGAATACAATGAGCAGTTCTTC. Full variable domain (rest looked up from reference TRBV11-2 and TRBJ2-1): EAGVAQSPRYKIIEKRQSVAFWCNPISGHATLYWYQQILGQGPKLLIQFQNNGVVDDSQLPKDRFSAERLKGVDSTLKIQPAKLEDSAVYLCASREYNEQFFGPGTRLTVL.

This sequence joins TRBV13 and TRBJ2-3; 12 nucleotides line up with TRBD2. Trimming removed 5 bases from V and 2 bases from J; junction bases left unmatched: 11. Germline V lookup: CDR1 PRHDT, CDR2 FYEKMQ (reference sequence). The CDR3 totals 18 residues. CDR3 in DNA: TGTGCCAGCAGCATGAGGGCGCTAGCGGGAGGGAACACAGATACGCAGTATTTT. It translates to CASSMRALAGGNTDTQYF.

J is TRBJ2-3 and V is TRBV29-1; 7 bases align to TRBD2. Per germline, CDR1 SQVTM and CDR2 ANQGSEA. V shed 5 bases, J shed 4 bases, and the junction held 3 bases outside the gene matches. The CDR3 spans 12 residues. CDR3 DNA: TGCAGCGTTCAAACTAGCGCAGATACGCAGTATTTT. Protein product: CSVQTSADTQYF.

Only a few counts were recorded for this clonotype. The J gene is TRBJ2-5, the V gene TRBV20-1; 8 bases align to TRBD1. With 6 bases clipped from V and 5 bases from J, the junction kept 5 bases outside the gene matches. Germline CDR1 reads DFQATT; CDR2 reads SNEGSKA (reference sequence). The CDR3 has 12 amino acids. CDR3 sequence reads: CSAPDRDETQYF. The CDR3, as DNA: TGCAGTGCGCCGGACAGGGACGAGACCCAGTACTTC.

This clonotype was observed a few times. The chain has TRBV10-3 and TRBJ2-1; tentatively, D is TRBD1 (6 bases). Germline values: CDR1 ENHRY, CDR2 SYGVKD. Deletions cut 2 bases from V and 12 bases from J, with 11 bases between. The CDR3 length is 12 residues. CDR3 sequence reads: CAISETGSWQFF. Here the CDR3 DNA reads TGTGCCATCAGTGAGACAGGGTCCTGGCAGTTCTTC.

The V call is TRBV5-1, the J call TRBJ1-1; D gene ambiguous. The germline gives CDR1 SGHRS, CDR2 YFSETQ. CDR3 length equals 12 residues. Trimming stripped 2 bases from V and 6 bases from J, with 8 bases between. CDR3 sequence: CASSFVGAEAFF. The CDR3 DNA reads as TGCGCCAGCAGCTTCGTGGGCGCTGAAGCTTTCTTT.

The V and J genes are TRBV20-1 and TRBJ2-3; D is ambiguous. The CDR3 is made up of 13 amino acids. V lost 1 base and J lost 6, with 11 bases in between. Germline V CDR1 and CDR2: DFQATT, SNEGSKA (reference sequence). CDR3 sequence (DNA): TGCAGTGCTAGAGCCCGACTCACGGATACGCAGTATTTT. Protein product: CSARARLTDTQYF.

The CDR3 spells CASSLEGGYTDTQYF. The CDR3 region has the DNA TGTGCCAGCAGTTTAGAGGGGGGTTACACAGATACGCAGTATTTT. The V gene is TRBV27, the J gene TRBJ2-3; D may match TRBD1 or TRBD2 (6 bases each). Trimming cost V 2 bases and J 2 bases, with 11 bases left between them. The V gene's germline CDR1 is MNHEY and CDR2 SMNVEV (reference sequence). The CDR3 consists of 15 residues.

V gene TRBV14 combines with J gene TRBJ2-1; the D gene could be TRBD1 or TRBD2 (5 bases each). This CDR3 is built from 14 residues. V was trimmed by 3 bases and J by 5 bases, leaving 11 bases between them. Germline CDR1 is SGHDN and CDR2 is FVKESK. The DNA of the CDR3 is TGTGCCAGCAGCCACTTGGGACGTCACAATGAGCAGTTCTTC. Its translation is CASSHLGRHNEQFF.

This clonotype was found once. V gene TRBV18 combines with J gene TRBJ2-1; tentatively, D is TRBD1 or TRBD2 (5 bases each). The CDR3 contains 13 residues. The V and J ends lost 6 bases and 8 bases respectively, with 14 bases between them. CDR1 and CDR2 from the germline V gene are KGHSH and LQKENI. The DNA of the CDR3 is TGTGCCAGCTCTCGGGACCAAGCGGATGAGCAGTTCTTC. It encodes CASSRDQADEQFF.

In this sample, this clonotype turned up a few times. The J gene is TRBJ1-1, the V gene TRBV20-1; TRBD1 is a possible D gene (5 bases). The CDR3 spans 14 residues. The V end lost 4 bases, the J end lost 1 base, and 13 bases lay between the germline ends. Germline CDR1 reads DFQATT; CDR2 reads SNEGSKA (reference sequence). CDR3 in amino acids: CSAKGRRENTEAFF. The CDR3 coding sequence is TGCAGTGCTAAGGGACGGCGGGAGAACACTGAAGCTTTCTTT.

This clonotype was observed a few times. This sequence joins TRBV20-1 and TRBJ2-1; D gene unclear. Germline V gene sequence: CDR1 DFQATT, CDR2 SNEGSKA (reference sequence). V was pared by 6 bases and J by 5 bases, with 14 bases between. This CDR3 is 13 amino acids long. DNA of the CDR3: TGCAGTGCAGGACCGGGCACTAACAATGAGCAGTTCTTC. As protein: CSAGPGTNNEQFF.

The gene calls are TRBV28 and TRBJ1-5; 8 bases are shared with TRBD1. V trimming: 7 bases; J trimming: 2 bases; junction bases outside the gene matches: 7. The CDR3 is 15 amino acids. CDR1 is MDHEN, CDR2 SYDVKM, per germline. CDR3 nucleotide sequence: TGTGCCAGCACCAATGGACAGGGAGGCAATCAGCCCCAGCATTTT. Translating gives CASTNGQGGNQPQHF.

The rearrangement joins TRBV21-1 to TRBJ2-1; the DNA was not compared with TRBD1, the D call given in the table. TRBV21-1 has pseudogene status. The CDR3 sequence is 16 residues long. CDR3 sequence (DNA): TGTGCCAGCCTCCCCCCACGGGGAGATAAATACAATGAGCAGTTCTTC. This translates into CASLPPRGDKYNEQFF.

The rearrangement joins TRBV7-2 to TRBJ2-1; D ambiguous. V was clipped by 0 bases and J by 0 bases, with 9 bases between them. CDR1 and CDR2 (germline): SGHTA, FQGNSA. This CDR3 spans 16 amino acids. CDR3 in amino acids: CASSLAHGSSYNEQFF. The CDR3 DNA reads as TGTGCCAGCAGCTTAGCGCATGGTAGCTCCTACAATGAGCAGTTCTTC. The full variable domain, rest sourced from reference TRBV7-2 and TRBJ2-1, is GAGVSQSPSNKVTEKGKDVELRCDPISGHTALYWYRQSLGQGLEFLIYFQGNSAPDKSGLPSDRFSAERTGGSVSTLTIQRTQQEDSAVYLCASSLAHGSSYNEQFFGPGTRLTVL.

The V gene is TRBV27, the J gene TRBJ2-5; the D gene is possibly TRBD1 (6 bases). The V end was cut by 0 bases, the J end by 2 bases, with 10 bases between. Germline V lookup: CDR1 MNHEY, CDR2 SMNVEV (reference sequence). This CDR3 is 15 amino acids long. The CDR3 spells CASSLSSTGQETQYF. DNA of the CDR3: TGTGCCAGCAGTTTATCGTCTACAGGGCAAGAGACCCAGTACTTC.

The V and J genes are TRBV25-1 and TRBJ1-2; maybe TRBD1 (6 bases). V was shortened by 2 bases and J by 3 bases, with 16 bases between the two germline ends. The V gene's germline CDR1 is MGHDK and CDR2 SYGVNS. The CDR3 spans 16 residues. CDR3 residues: CASSEVGVRGDYGYTF. The CDR3 region has the DNA TGTGCCAGCAGTGAAGTGGGGGTCAGGGGTGACTATGGCTACACCTTC.

This chain uses TRBV6-6 with TRBJ1-4, with D possibly TRBD1 on 6 matching bases. The V and J ends lost 4 bases and 6 bases respectively, with 12 bases between them. The CDR3 is 14 amino acids. Per the germline V gene, CDR1 is MNHNY and CDR2 is SVGAGI (reference sequence). The CDR3 DNA reads as TGTGCCAGCAGTTCCGGGGGCCGCCATGAAAAACTGTTTTTT. Its translation is CASSSGGRHEKLFF.

V and J are TRBV14 and TRBJ2-3; possibly TRBD2 for D (5 bases). Trimming left V 0 bases short and J 3 bases short, with 16 bases between. The CDR3 is 17 residues long. The germline gives CDR1 SGHDN, CDR2 FVKESK. CDR3 sequence reads: CASSQDSTGLGTDTQYF. The CDR3 coding sequence is TGTGCCAGCAGCCAAGATAGTACGGGATTAGGAACAGATACGCAGTATTTT.

This chain connects TRBV27 to TRBJ2-7, with D tentatively TRBD1 (5 bases). Trimming left V 5 bases short and J 5 bases short, with 16 bases between. Looked up from germline, CDR1 is MNHEY and CDR2 is SMNVEV (reference sequence). The CDR3 runs to 14 residues. In DNA, the CDR3 is TGTGCCAGCAGTCAGGGCTCCTCTCTCGACGAGCAGTACTTC. This gives the protein CASSQGSSLDEQYF.